The present TCR beta chain was sequenced within a study of molecular identifiers for immune sequencing clone quantification. Study in general: Replicates split RNA from 20,000 or 100,000 naive CD8 cells five ways, and the researchers sequenced four portions. Study observations and caveats: The share of molecules held by clones above 20 RNA copies was over 99% in effector cells and under 1% in naive cells.

This clonotype was picked up many times. What it binds is unknown. Germline-derived CDR1 and CDR2 are MGHDK and SYGVNS. With V trimmed by 5 bases and J by 4 bases, 3 bases remained unmatched. The CDR3 extends over 13 amino acids. TCRdb independently ran MiXCR on the PCR reads; one entry per CDR3 protein. The sample yields some 70,000 distinct CDR3 sequences, roughly 18% seen once. The V call is TRBV25-1, the J call TRBJ2-3, with 7 bases lining up with TRBD2. Sequencing was performed on naive CD8+ T cells from blood, with Jurkat cell RNA spiked in. Subset of the sample: FACS-sorted CD8+CD4-CCR7+CD45RA+ naive T cells. This TCR derives from a human donor in good health. Some libraries in this study had Jurkat cell RNA spiked in. In nucleotides, the CDR3 is TGTGCCAGCAGTAGCGGGATCGCAGATACGCAGTATTTT. Translation: CASSSGIADTQYF. Full variable domain (outside the CDR3, taken from reference TRBV25-1 and TRBJ2-3): EADIYQTPRYLVIGTGKKITLECSQTMGHDKMYWYQQDPGMELHLIHYSYGVNSTEKGDLSSESTVSRIRTEHFPLTLESARPSHTSQYLCASSSGIADTQYFGPGTRLTVL.